This T cell receptor beta chain was profiled in a study of cytomegalovirus exposure and HLA in healthy donors. On the study more broadly: Previous work identified 90 million to 130 million unique TCR beta sequences from around 200 million T cells.

Study-level findings and limits: An analysis that was carried out later associated 17,000 or so TCR beta sequences with HLA alleles at 0.05 false discovery rate. A later analysis showed TCR association rates differing by HLA locus, peaking at DRB1 and lowest at HLA-C.

The CDR3 runs 13 residues. Germline V CDR1 and CDR2: KGHSH, LQKENI. V shed 2 bases and J shed 6 bases, with 10 bases lying between them. This clone was seen a few times. Its matching antigen is unknown. A multiplex PCR was run with 60 Vbeta primers and 13 Jbeta primers. Sequencing used immunoSEQ multiplex PCR; TCRdb keeps in-frame clones, though not all of them. The top ten hold more than 4% of the sample, which has over 150,000 clones, around 75% seen once. The sequence came from a male donor in good health and CMV-seronegative. The sample was PBMCs. The V and J genes are TRBV18 and TRBJ1-1; D possibly corresponds to TRBD1 (5 bases). CDR3 nucleotide sequence: TGTGCCAGCTCACCATGGGTCAGGGCTGAAGCTTTCTTT. Protein product: CASSPWVRAEAFF.